Here is one T cell receptor (beta chain) with its context. TCRdb keeps only in-frame clones here, not all; method: immunoSEQ multiplex PCR. The table records about 21,000 clones, roughly 98% of them present only once. The sample is drawn from a study of T cells after posttransplantation cyclophosphamide. The CDR3 length is 18 residues. Germline CDR1 is SGHVS and CDR2 is FQNEAQ. With 5 bases clipped from V and 0 bases from J, the junction kept 16 bases outside the gene matches. This sequence was found in a middle-aged man in good health, CMV-negative, and a related stem cell transplant donor. The chain couples TRBV7-8 to TRBJ2-7; 7 bases align to TRBD1. Sequenced: naive CD8+ T cells sorted from PBMCs. CDR3 coding DNA: TGTGCCAGCAGCCCTTCCGGGACAGACCAAGTGAGCTCCTACGAGCAGTACTTC. Its protein product is CASSPSGTDQVSSYEQYF.